This T cell receptor (beta chain) was captured by sequencing in a study of CD8 T cells in ankylosing spondylitis. Study-level results: Among TCR beta sequences, a motif of under 10 highly homologous variants appeared characteristic of ankylosing spondylitis blood. A number of the motif variants had already been described in reactive arthritis synovial fluid and blood. Significantly higher representation of disease-linked clones was reported for matched ankylosing spondylitis synovial fluid.

With molecular barcodes, quantitative 5'-RACE was used to make the TCR beta libraries. TCRdb re-called the 5' RACE reads with MiXCR, one entry per CDR3 protein. The sample has around 480,000 distinct CDR3 sequences; 17% are singletons. There are a few counts of this clonotype. The antigen remains unidentified. The TCR comes from a male donor with ankylosing spondylitis. Sequencing was carried out using blood, either unsorted or a sorted T cell fraction (not recorded which).

The DNA for the CDR3 is TGTGCCAGCAGCCTCAACGCCGGTGGCCTGAAGGAAAAACTGTTTTTT. It translates to CASSLNAGGLKEKLFF. The chain links TRBV3-1 to TRBJ1-4, with D unresolved. Germline V gene sequence: CDR1 LGHDT, CDR2 YNNKEL (reference sequence). Trimming shortened V by 4 bases and J by 8 bases, and 20 bases separated the two germline ends. This CDR3 has 16 residues.